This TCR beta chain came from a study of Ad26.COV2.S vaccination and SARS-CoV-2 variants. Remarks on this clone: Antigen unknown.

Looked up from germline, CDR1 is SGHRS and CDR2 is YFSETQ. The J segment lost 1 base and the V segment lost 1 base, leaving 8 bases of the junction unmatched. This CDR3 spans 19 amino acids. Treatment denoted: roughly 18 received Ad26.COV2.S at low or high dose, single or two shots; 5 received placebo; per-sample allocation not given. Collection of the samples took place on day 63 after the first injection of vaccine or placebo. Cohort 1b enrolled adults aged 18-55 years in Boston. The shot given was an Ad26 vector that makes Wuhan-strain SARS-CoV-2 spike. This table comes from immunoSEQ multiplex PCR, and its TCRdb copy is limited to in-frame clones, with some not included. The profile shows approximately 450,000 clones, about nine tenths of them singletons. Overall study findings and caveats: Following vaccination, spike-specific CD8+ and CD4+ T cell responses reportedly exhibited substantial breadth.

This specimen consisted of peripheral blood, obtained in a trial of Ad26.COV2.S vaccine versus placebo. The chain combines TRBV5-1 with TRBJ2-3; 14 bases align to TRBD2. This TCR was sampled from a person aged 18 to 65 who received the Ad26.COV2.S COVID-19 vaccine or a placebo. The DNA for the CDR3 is TGCGCCAGCAGCTTGTATGGGACTAGCGGGAGTGGTGGCACAGATACGCAGTATTTT. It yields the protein CASSLYGTSGSGGTDTQYF.